Listed here is a single T cell receptor beta chain. The germline V and J ends were trimmed by 2 bases and 0 bases, with 10 bases remaining between them. Germline lookup yields CDR1 MNHEY and CDR2 SMNVEV (reference sequence). This CDR3 is built from 15 residues. These data originate in a study of blood T cell repertoires in COVID-19. Looking at the study overall: Both acute and convalescent COVID-19 samples were obtained from the United States, Italy and Spain. Sample material is recorded as cDNA or gDNA derived from T cells, B-cell-depleted T cells, or PBMCs.

In the original analysis: It was from reference gene primer amplification that nucleated cell counts were estimated. Assay used: immunoSEQ multiplex PCR; TCRdb lists only in-frame clones, some missing. The DNA gave D and trimming, while V, J and clone size come from that table. Of around 370,000 clones listed, 88% are singletons. The chain uses TRBV27 and TRBJ1-2; maybe TRBD1 (5 bases). Sequencing was performed on PBMCs or T cells enriched from blood (not recorded which). This clonotype was obtained from a woman between 18 and 29 years old who had recovered from COVID-19. Written as DNA, the CDR3 is TGTGCCAGCAGTTTAGGGGCGCCAGCTAACTATGGCTACACCTTC. It codes for CASSLGAPANYGYTF.